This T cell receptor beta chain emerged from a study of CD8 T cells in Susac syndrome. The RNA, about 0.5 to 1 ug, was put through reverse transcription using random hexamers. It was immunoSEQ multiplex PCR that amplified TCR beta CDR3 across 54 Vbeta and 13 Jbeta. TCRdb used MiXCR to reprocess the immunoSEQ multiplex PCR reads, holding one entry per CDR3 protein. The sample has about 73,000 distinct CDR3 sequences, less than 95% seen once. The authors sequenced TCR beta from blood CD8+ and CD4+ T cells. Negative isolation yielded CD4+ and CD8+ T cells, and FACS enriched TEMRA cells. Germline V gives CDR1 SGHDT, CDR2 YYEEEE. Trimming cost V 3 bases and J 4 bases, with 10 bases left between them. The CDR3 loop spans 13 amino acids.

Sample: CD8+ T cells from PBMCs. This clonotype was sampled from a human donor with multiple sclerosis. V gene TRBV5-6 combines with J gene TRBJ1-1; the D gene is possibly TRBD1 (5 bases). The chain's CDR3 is CASSWWGSTEAFF. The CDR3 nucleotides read TGTGCCAGCAGCTGGTGGGGGAGCACTGAAGCTTTCTTT.